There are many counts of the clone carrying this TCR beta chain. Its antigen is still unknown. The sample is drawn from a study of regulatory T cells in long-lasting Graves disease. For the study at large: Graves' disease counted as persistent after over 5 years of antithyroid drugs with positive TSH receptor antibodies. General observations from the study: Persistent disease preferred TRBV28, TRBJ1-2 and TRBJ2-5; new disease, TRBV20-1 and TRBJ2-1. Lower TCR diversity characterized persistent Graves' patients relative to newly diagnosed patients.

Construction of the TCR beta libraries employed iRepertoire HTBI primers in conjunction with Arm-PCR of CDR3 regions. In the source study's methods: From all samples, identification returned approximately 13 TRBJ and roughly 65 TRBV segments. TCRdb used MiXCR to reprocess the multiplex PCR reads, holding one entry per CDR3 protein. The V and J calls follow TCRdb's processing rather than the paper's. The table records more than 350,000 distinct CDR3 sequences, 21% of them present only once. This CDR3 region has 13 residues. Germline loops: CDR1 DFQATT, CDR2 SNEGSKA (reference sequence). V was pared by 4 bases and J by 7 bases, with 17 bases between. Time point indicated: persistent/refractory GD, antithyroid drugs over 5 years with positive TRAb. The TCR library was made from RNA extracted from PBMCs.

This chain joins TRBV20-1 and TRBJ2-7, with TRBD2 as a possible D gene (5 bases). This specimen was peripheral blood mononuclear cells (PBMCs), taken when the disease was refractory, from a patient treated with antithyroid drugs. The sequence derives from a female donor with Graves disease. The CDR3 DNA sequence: TGCAGTGCTAAGACGCCCCCGTCGGGGGAGCAGTACTTC. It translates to CSAKTPPSGEQYF.